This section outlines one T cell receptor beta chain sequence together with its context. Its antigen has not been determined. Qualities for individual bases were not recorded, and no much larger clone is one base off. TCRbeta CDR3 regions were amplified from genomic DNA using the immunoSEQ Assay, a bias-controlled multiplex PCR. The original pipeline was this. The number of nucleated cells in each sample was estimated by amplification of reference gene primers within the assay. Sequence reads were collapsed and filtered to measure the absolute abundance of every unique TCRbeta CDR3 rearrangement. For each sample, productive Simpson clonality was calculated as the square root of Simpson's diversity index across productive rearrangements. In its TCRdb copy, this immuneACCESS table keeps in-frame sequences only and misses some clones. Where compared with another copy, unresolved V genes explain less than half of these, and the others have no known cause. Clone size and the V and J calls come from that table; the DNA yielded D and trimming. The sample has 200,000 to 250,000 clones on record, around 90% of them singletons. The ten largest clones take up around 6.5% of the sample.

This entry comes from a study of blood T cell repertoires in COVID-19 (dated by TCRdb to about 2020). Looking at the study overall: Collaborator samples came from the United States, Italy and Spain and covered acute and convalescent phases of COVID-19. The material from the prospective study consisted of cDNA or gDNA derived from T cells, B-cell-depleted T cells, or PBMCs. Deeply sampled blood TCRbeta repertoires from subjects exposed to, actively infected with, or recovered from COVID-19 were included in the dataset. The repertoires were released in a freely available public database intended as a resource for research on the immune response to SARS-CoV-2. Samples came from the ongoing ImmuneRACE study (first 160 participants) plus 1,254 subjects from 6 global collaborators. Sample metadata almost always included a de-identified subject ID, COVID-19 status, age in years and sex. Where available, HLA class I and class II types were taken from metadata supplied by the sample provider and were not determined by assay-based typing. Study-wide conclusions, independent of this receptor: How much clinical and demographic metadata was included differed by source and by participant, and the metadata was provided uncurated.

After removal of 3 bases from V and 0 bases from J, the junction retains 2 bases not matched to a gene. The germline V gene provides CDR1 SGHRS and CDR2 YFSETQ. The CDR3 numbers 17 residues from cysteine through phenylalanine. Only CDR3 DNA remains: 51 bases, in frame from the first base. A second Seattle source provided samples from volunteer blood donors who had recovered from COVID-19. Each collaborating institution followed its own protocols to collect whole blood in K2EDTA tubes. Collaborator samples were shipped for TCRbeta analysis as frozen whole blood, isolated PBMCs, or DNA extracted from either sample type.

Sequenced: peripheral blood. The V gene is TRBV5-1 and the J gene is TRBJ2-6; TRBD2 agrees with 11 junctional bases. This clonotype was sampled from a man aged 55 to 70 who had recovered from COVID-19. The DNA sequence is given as TGCGCCAGCAGCTCGGGACTAGCGGTCTCTGGGGCCAACGTCCTGACTTTC. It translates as CASSSGLAVSGANVLTF.